A selection of T cell receptor beta chains follows, all from one sample in a study of blood T cell repertoires in COVID-19. Using immunoSEQ multiplex PCR, the repertoire was profiled, and TCRdb retains in-frame clones only, with some absent. This table holds 200,000 to 250,000 clones, around 80% found once. The specimen was peripheral blood. The receptors were gathered from a woman aged 25 to 39 with COVID-19, enrolled during active disease. CDR3s include the opening cysteine and the closing phenylalanine or tryptophan. A D gene is named only where the DNA matches it firmly. Clone size appears in some rows only: once, few, many, or a class for an expanded clone.

TGTGCCAGCAGCTTACAGGTCGGAGGTGAAGCTTTCTTT,CASSLQVGGEAFF,-,TRBV11-3,TRBJ1-1,-
TGTGCCAGCAGCTTCCAGCGGGTCTCCTACAATGAGCAGTTCTTC,CASSFQRVSYNEQFF,-,TRBV7-7,TRBJ2-1,-
TGTGCCAGCTCCCCCGGGACTAGCGGGAGAGTAGGTGAGCAGTTCTTC,CASSPGTSGRVGEQFF,TRBD2,TRBV18,TRBJ2-1,-
TGTGCCAGCAGTTCTGCGCAATGGACAGGGGGGAGCGAGCAGTACTTC,CASSSAQWTGGSEQYF,TRBD1,TRBV6-5,TRBJ2-7,-
TGTGCCAGCAGCCTCAGCGGACTCAAGACCTACGAGCAGTACTTC,CASSLSGLKTYEQYF,-,TRBV3-1/TRBV3-2,TRBJ2-7,-
TGTGCCAGCAGCTTAGTGGGAGAAGGGTACTACGAGCAGTACTTC,CASSLVGEGYYEQYF,-,TRBV7-6,TRBJ2-7,-
TGTGCCAGCAGCTTTGCAGGGCGCGGGAATGGCTACACCTTC,CASSFAGRGNGYTF,-,TRBV5-5,TRBJ1-2,once
TGTGCCAGCAGCCGCGGGACGGGGAACTATGGCTACACCTTC,CASSRGTGNYGYTF,-,TRBV27,TRBJ1-2,few
TGTGCCAGCTCCCTCGGGACTAGCGGCACAGATACGCAGTATTTT,CASSLGTSGTDTQYF,TRBD2,TRBV18,TRBJ2-3,-
TGTGCCAGTAGTATAGATATGGCTAGCGGGGGCAATGAGCAGTTCTTC,CASSIDMASGGNEQFF,TRBD2,TRBV19,TRBJ2-1,few
TGTGCCAGCAGCCAAGAAGCTAGCGGGACCCTGCGCTCCTACAATGAGCAGTTCTTC,CASSQEASGTLRSYNEQFF,TRBD2,TRBV4-2,TRBJ2-1,-
TGTGCCAGCAGTTTAAGGGTTCCACAGGCAGGGGAGCCCCAGCATTTT,CASSLRVPQAGEPQHF,-,TRBV27,TRBJ1-5,-
TGTGCCAGCAGTTTTACAGGGGGGAACCGGAATGAGCAGTTCTTC,CASSFTGGNRNEQFF,TRBD1,TRBV6-5,TRBJ2-1,-
TGTGCCAGCAGTTATGGGGGGAGCACAGATACGCAGTATTTT,CASSYGGSTDTQYF,-,TRBV6-5,TRBJ2-3,-
TGTGCCACCAGCCAGGGGCCTAATGAAAAACTGTTTTTT,CATSQGPNEKLFF,-,TRBV24-1,TRBJ1-4,-
TGTGCCAGCGGAAATCTAGCGGGGGGGTCGGATGAGCAGTTCTTC,CASGNLAGGSDEQFF,TRBD2,TRBV6-4,TRBJ2-1,-
TGTGCCAGTAGTATAGGCATAGCGGGGGGAGAAGAGACCCAGTACTTC,CASSIGIAGGEETQYF,TRBD2,TRBV19,TRBJ2-5,-
TGTGCCAGTAGTTACAGGGATAGCAATCAGCCCCAGCATTTT,CASSYRDSNQPQHF,-,TRBV19,TRBJ1-5,few
TGTGCCAGCTCACCCGGCCTAGCGGGGGGTACAGATACGCAGTATTTT,CASSPGLAGGTDTQYF,TRBD2,TRBV18,TRBJ2-3,-
TGTGCCAGCAGCGTAACCCCCCGGACAGGGAGGACGGGCACCGGGGAGCTGTTTTTT,CASSVTPRTGRTGTGELFF,TRBD1,TRBV9,TRBJ2-2,few
TGTGCCAGCAGCGGGAGACAGGGGAGCTATGGCTACACCTTC,CASSGRQGSYGYTF,TRBD1,TRBV7-8,TRBJ1-2,-
TGTGCCAGCAGTTACGGGATTTCGGGGTTCTTT,CASSYGISGFF,-,TRBV6-2/TRBV6-3,TRBJ1-1,-
TGTGCCAGCAGTGAGCTCCGACAGGGCGGAATGAACACTGAAGCTTTCTTT,CASSELRQGGMNTEAFF,TRBD1,TRBV2,TRBJ1-1,-
TGCGCCAGCAGCCCTGGAGCGTCCCTCTACGAGCAGTACTTC,CASSPGASLYEQYF,-,TRBV5-1,TRBJ2-7,-
TGTGCCAGCAGCTTGGCAGGGCAGGTGAGGCTTGACGAGCAGTACTTC,CASSLAGQVRLDEQYF,-,TRBV5-5,TRBJ2-7,once
TGTGCCAGCAGCCAAGAGCCCGGGACAGGGGGCTACGAGCAGTACTTC,CASSQEPGTGGYEQYF,TRBD1,TRBV4-2,TRBJ2-7,-
TGTGCCAGCAGTTTGAGGCCGAACACTGAAGCTTTCTTT,CASSLRPNTEAFF,-,TRBV12-3/TRBV12-4,TRBJ1-1,-
TGTGCCAGCAGTTTATCATCCCCGAAAGGACGGGGTAATTCACCCCTCCACTTT,CASSLSSPKGRGNSPLHF,-,TRBV27,TRBJ1-6,-
TGTGCCAGCAGTTTCCAGGACAAGGATGAGCAGTTCTTC,CASSFQDKDEQFF,-,TRBV6-5,TRBJ2-1,-
TGTGCCAGCAGCTTAGCGCACCGGACTAGCACAGATACGCAGTATTTT,CASSLAHRTSTDTQYF,-,TRBV7-6,TRBJ2-3,once
TGTGCCAGCAGCTGGGGAGGCAGAACCGTAACCTACGAGCAGTACTTC,CASSWGGRTVTYEQYF,-,TRBV2,TRBJ2-7,few
TGTGCCAGCAGCCTAAGCGGGAGCTACAATGAGCAGTTCTTC,CASSLSGSYNEQFF,TRBD2,TRBV2,TRBJ2-1,-
TGTGCCAGCAGGACCGGGACTAGCGGGAGAAATGAGCAGTTCTTC,CASRTGTSGRNEQFF,TRBD2,TRBV11-2,TRBJ2-1,-
TGTGCCAGCAGCGCCCGGGACAGGGCCCCCAATGAGCAGTTCTTC,CASSARDRAPNEQFF,TRBD1,TRBV9,TRBJ2-1,-
TGTGCCAGCAGTTTTTCGGGGAACTATGGCTACACCTTC,CASSFSGNYGYTF,-,TRBV27,TRBJ1-2,-
TGTGCCAGTAGTATAGATCGGTGGAACACTGAAGCTTTCTTT,CASSIDRWNTEAFF,-,TRBV19,TRBJ1-1,-
TGCGCCAGCAGCCGCCTGGCGGGAATTGTCCATGAGCAGTTCTTC,CASSRLAGIVHEQFF,-,TRBV4-1,TRBJ2-1,-
TGTGCCAGCACTCCAGGCGGAGGGTATGGCTACACCTTC,CASTPGGGYGYTF,-,TRBV12-3/TRBV12-4,TRBJ1-2,once
TGTGCCAGTAGTTTGTCCGGGGGGAGATTGGGCACTGAAGCTTTCTTT,CASSLSGGRLGTEAFF,-,TRBV19,TRBJ1-1,once
TGTGCCAGCAGTTTAGAGGACGGGAGGTCTGGCTACACCTTC,CASSLEDGRSGYTF,-,TRBV27,TRBJ1-2,-
TGTGCCAGCAGGGGCGACCGGCCTGATAATGAAAAACTGTTTTTT,CASRGDRPDNEKLFF,-,TRBV6-5,TRBJ1-4,-
TGTGCCAGCAGCTTAGTGTCTAAAGTCAATGAGCAGTTCTTC,CASSLVSKVNEQFF,-,TRBV7-9,TRBJ2-1,-
TGTGCCAGCAGTGACCCCCGACAGGGTAAAACTGAAGCTTTCTTT,CASSDPRQGKTEAFF,TRBD1,TRBV6-2/TRBV6-3,TRBJ1-1,few
TGTGCCAGCAGCCAAGCGATGGTAGGGGGTGGCTACGAGCAGTACTTC,CASSQAMVGGGYEQYF,-,TRBV3-1/TRBV3-2,TRBJ2-7,-
TGTGCCAGCAGCCCCGGACAGGGTATCTCCTACAATGAGCAGTTCTTC,CASSPGQGISYNEQFF,TRBD1,TRBV5-6,TRBJ2-1,-
TGTGCCAGCAGCTTTATAGTACCTGGAAACACCATATATTTT,CASSFIVPGNTIYF,-,TRBV7-2,TRBJ1-3,-
TGTGCCAGCAGCAACCACCGGGACAGGGGTGGCGAGCAGTACTTC,CASSNHRDRGGEQYF,-,TRBV21-1,TRBJ2-7,-
TGTGCCAGCCGCTCGACAGGGGGTAATTCACCCCTCCACTTT,CASRSTGGNSPLHF,TRBD1,TRBV19,TRBJ1-6,-
TGTGCCAGTACCTACAGTAAGTATAGCAATCAGCCCCAGCATTTT,CASTYSKYSNQPQHF,-,TRBV19,TRBJ1-5,-
TGTGCCAGCAGCCAAGAAGCGGGGGATTTCACAGATACGCAGTATTTT,CASSQEAGDFTDTQYF,TRBD2,TRBV3-1/TRBV3-2,TRBJ2-3,-